Below, 4 T cell receptor beta chains from the same sample are listed, as sequenced in a study of T cells in women clearing cervical HPV infection. Sequenced by immunoSEQ multiplex PCR; TCRdb stores in-frame clones only, minus some. The table for this sample gives some 30,000 clones. Sequencing was carried out using blood buffy coat. The receptors shown here come from a woman between 18 and 69 years old with a cervical HPV16 infection that either progressed to CIN3+ or cleared (not recorded which).

Concerning this clone: The CDR3 extends 3 residues past the end of the read, so its final part is completed from the germline J gene. The chain uses TRBV11-2 and TRBJ2-3; 11 bases are a match to TRBD2. CDR1 is SGHAT, CDR2 FQNNGV, per germline. The CDR3 is 15 residues long. J lost 4 bases, V lost 3 bases, and 3 bases had no gene match. CDR3 DNA, as far as it was read: TGTGCCAGCAGCTTCCTAGCGGGGGGCTCAGATACG. This encodes CASSFLAGGSDT. The whole CDR3 region reads CASSFLAGGSDTQYF.

Turning to this clone: Sequencing ends 3 residues short of the CDR3 end; the germline J gene provides the rest. The chain combines TRBV10-1 with TRBJ1-1; D unresolved. The CDR3 totals 15 residues. Per germline, CDR1 WNHNN and CDR2 SYGVQD (reference sequence). Trimming stripped 0 bases from V and 1 base from J, with 9 bases between. CDR3 bases read: TGCGCCAGCAGTGAGTCAACCGGGGAGAACACTGAA. It codes for CASSESTGENTE. The complete CDR3 protein is CASSESTGENTEAFF.

About this clone: The CDR3 end falls 3 residues outside the read, so it is completed with the germline J gene. This sequence joins TRBV5-4 and TRBJ2-3, with TRBD1 matching 9 bases. Germline V gives CDR1 SGHNT, CDR2 YYREEE (reference sequence). V gave up 2 bases and J gave up 5 bases; unmatched junction bases: 3. There are 14 residues in the CDR3. CDR3 sequence: CASSLQGAGDTQYF. CDR3 bases read: TGTGCCAGCAGCTTACAGGGGGCAGGAGATACG.

On this clone itself: The sequence runs out 3 residues before the end of the CDR3; the remainder is reconstructed from the germline J gene. The chain couples TRBV10-3 to TRBJ2-1, with 11 nucleotides matching TRBD2. In germline, CDR1 is ENHRY, CDR2 SYGVKD. V gave up 6 bases and J gave up 0 bases; unmatched junction bases: 4. CDR3 length equals 16 residues. The CDR3 protein is CAIRTSGGDSYNEQFF. The part of the CDR3 DNA that was read is TGTGCCATCAGAACTAGCGGGGGTGACTCCTACAATGAG.